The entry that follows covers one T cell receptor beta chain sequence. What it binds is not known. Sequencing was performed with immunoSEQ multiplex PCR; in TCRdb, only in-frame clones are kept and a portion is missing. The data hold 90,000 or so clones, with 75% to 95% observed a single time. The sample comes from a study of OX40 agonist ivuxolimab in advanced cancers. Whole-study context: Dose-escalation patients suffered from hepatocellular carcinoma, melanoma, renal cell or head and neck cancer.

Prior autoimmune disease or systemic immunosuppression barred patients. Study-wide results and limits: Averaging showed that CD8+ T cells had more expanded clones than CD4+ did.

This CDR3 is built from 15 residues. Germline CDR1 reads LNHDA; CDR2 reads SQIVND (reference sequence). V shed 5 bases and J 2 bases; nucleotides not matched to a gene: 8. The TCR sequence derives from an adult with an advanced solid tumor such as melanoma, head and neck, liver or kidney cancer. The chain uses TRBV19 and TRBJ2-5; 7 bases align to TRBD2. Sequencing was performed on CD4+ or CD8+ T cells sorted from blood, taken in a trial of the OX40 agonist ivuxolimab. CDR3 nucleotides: TGTGCCAGTAGTTTCGGACTAGGCCCGCAAGAGACCCAGTACTTC. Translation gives CASSFGLGPQETQYF.